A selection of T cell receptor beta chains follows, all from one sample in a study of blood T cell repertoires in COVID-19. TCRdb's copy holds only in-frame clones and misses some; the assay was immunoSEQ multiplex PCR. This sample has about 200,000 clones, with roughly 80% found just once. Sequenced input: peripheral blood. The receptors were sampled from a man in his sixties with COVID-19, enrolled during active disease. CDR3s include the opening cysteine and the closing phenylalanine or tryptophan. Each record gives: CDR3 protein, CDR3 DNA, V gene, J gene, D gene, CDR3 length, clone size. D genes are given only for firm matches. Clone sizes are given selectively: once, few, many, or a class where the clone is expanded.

CDR3aa: CASSLVEGGTEAFF
CDR3nt: TGTGCCAGCAGCTTAGTTGAAGGGGGCACTGAAGCTTTCTTT
v_gene: TRBV7-9
j_gene: TRBJ1-1
d_gene: -
len: 14
abundance: -

CDR3aa: CASSYRDRLDEQFF
CDR3nt: TGCGCCAGCTCGTACAGGGACCGCTTGGATGAGCAGTTCTTC
v_gene: TRBV5-1
j_gene: TRBJ2-1
d_gene: -
len: 14
abundance: -

CDR3aa: CASSFGLAGAETQYF
CDR3nt: TGTGCCAGCAGCTTCGGACTAGCGGGAGCAGAGACCCAGTACTTC
v_gene: TRBV7-8
j_gene: TRBJ2-5
d_gene: TRBD2
len: 15
abundance: -

CDR3aa: CASSSRDEQYF
CDR3nt: TGTGCCAGCAGTTCCAGGGACGAGCAGTACTTC
v_gene: TRBV6-2/TRBV6-3
j_gene: TRBJ2-7
d_gene: -
len: 11
abundance: -

CDR3aa: CASSEGTGSGNTIYF
CDR3nt: TGTGCCAGCTCGGAAGGGACAGGATCTGGAAACACCATATATTTT
v_gene: TRBV18
j_gene: TRBJ1-3
d_gene: TRBD1
len: 15
abundance: -

CDR3aa: CSVGGQGVWEKLFF
CDR3nt: TGCAGCGTTGGGGGACAGGGGGTATGGGAAAAACTGTTTTTT
v_gene: TRBV29-1
j_gene: TRBJ1-4
d_gene: TRBD1
len: 14
abundance: -

CDR3aa: CASSIESISNYGYTF
CDR3nt: TGTGCCAGTAGTATTGAGAGCATAAGTAACTATGGCTACACCTTC
v_gene: TRBV19
j_gene: TRBJ1-2
d_gene: -
len: 15
abundance: -

CDR3aa: CASSPGEGYEQYF
CDR3nt: TGTGCCAGCAGCCCCGGGGAGGGCTACGAGCAGTACTTC
v_gene: TRBV5-6
j_gene: TRBJ2-7
d_gene: TRBD2
len: 13
abundance: once

CDR3aa: CASSLISGRMNEQFF
CDR3nt: TGTGCCAGCAGTTTAATTAGCGGGAGAATGAATGAGCAGTTCTTC
v_gene: TRBV27
j_gene: TRBJ2-1
d_gene: TRBD2
len: 15
abundance: -

CDR3aa: CASSLAYQGQGVRGYTF
CDR3nt: TGCGCCAGCAGCTTGGCCTACCAGGGACAGGGAGTGAGGGGCTACACCTTC
v_gene: TRBV5-1
j_gene: TRBJ1-2
d_gene: TRBD1
len: 17
abundance: -

CDR3aa: CASSLTQGRNQPQHF
CDR3nt: TGTGCCAGCAGCTTAACTCAGGGGCGGAATCAGCCCCAGCATTTT
v_gene: TRBV7-6
j_gene: TRBJ1-5
d_gene: -
len: 15
abundance: few

CDR3aa: CASSQEKTIGGAEAFF
CDR3nt: TGCGCCAGCAGCCAAGAGAAGACCATTGGGGGCGCTGAAGCTTTCTTT
v_gene: TRBV4-1
j_gene: TRBJ1-1
d_gene: -
len: 16
abundance: -

CDR3aa: CASSSFSDNEQFF
CDR3nt: TGTGCCAGCAGTTCCTTCTCAGACAATGAGCAGTTCTTC
v_gene: TRBV6-5
j_gene: TRBJ2-1
d_gene: -
len: 13
abundance: few

CDR3aa: CASSPAAGEGHEQFF
CDR3nt: TGCGCCAGCAGCCCTGCTGCGGGAGAAGGTCATGAGCAGTTCTTC
v_gene: TRBV5-1
j_gene: TRBJ2-1
d_gene: TRBD2
len: 15
abundance: -

CDR3aa: CASSQGQYQETQYF
CDR3nt: TGCGCCAGCAGCCAGGGACAGTACCAAGAGACCCAGTACTTC
v_gene: TRBV5-1
j_gene: TRBJ2-5
d_gene: TRBD1
len: 14
abundance: -

CDR3aa: CASSPQGANTEAFF
CDR3nt: TGTGCCAGCAGTCCTCAGGGGGCCAACACTGAAGCTTTCTTT
v_gene: TRBV28
j_gene: TRBJ1-1
d_gene: TRBD1
len: 14
abundance: -

CDR3aa: CSVGGSYNQPQHF
CDR3nt: TGCAGCGTTGGAGGGAGCTACAATCAGCCCCAGCATTTT
v_gene: TRBV29-1
j_gene: TRBJ1-5
d_gene: -
len: 13
abundance: -

CDR3aa: CASTRGSGNTIYF
CDR3nt: TGTGCCAGCACCCGAGGCTCTGGAAACACCATATATTTT
v_gene: TRBV7-2
j_gene: TRBJ1-3
d_gene: -
len: 13
abundance: -

CDR3aa: CASSPRQGLGYTF
CDR3nt: TGTGCCAGCAGCCCCAGACAGGGGTTGGGCTACACCTTC
v_gene: TRBV7-2
j_gene: TRBJ1-2
d_gene: TRBD1
len: 13
abundance: -

CDR3aa: CAISEGTGGNTEAFF
CDR3nt: TGTGCCATCAGTGAAGGGACAGGGGGGAACACTGAAGCTTTCTTT
v_gene: TRBV10-3
j_gene: TRBJ1-1
d_gene: TRBD1
len: 15
abundance: once

CDR3aa: CASSQVTDNYGYTF
CDR3nt: TGTGCCAGCAGCCAGGTTACAGATAACTATGGCTACACCTTC
v_gene: TRBV4-2
j_gene: TRBJ1-2
d_gene: -
len: 14
abundance: -

CDR3aa: CASNQGALNEKLFF
CDR3nt: TGTGCCAGCAATCAGGGGGCCCTAAATGAAAAACTGTTTTTT
v_gene: TRBV19
j_gene: TRBJ1-4
d_gene: TRBD1
len: 14
abundance: -

CDR3aa: CASSQAPQETQYF
CDR3nt: TGCGCCAGCAGCCAAGCCCCTCAAGAGACCCAGTACTTC
v_gene: TRBV4-1
j_gene: TRBJ2-5
d_gene: -
len: 13
abundance: -

CDR3aa: CASSRDSSYNEQFF
CDR3nt: TGTGCCAGCAGCCGGGACAGCAGCTACAATGAGCAGTTCTTC
v_gene: TRBV11-3
j_gene: TRBJ2-1
d_gene: TRBD1
len: 14
abundance: -

CDR3aa: CASSRGYYEQYF
CDR3nt: TGTGCCAGCAGCCGAGGGTACTACGAGCAGTACTTC
v_gene: TRBV28
j_gene: TRBJ2-7
d_gene: -
len: 12
abundance: -

CDR3aa: CSVEGLAGEMDTQYF
CDR3nt: TGCAGCGTTGAAGGACTAGCGGGAGAAATGGATACGCAGTATTTT
v_gene: TRBV29-1
j_gene: TRBJ2-3
d_gene: TRBD2
len: 15
abundance: -

CDR3aa: CASSPGTGSKQPQHF
CDR3nt: TGTGCCAGCAGCCCCGGGACAGGGTCGAAACAGCCCCAGCATTTT
v_gene: TRBV3-1/TRBV3-2
j_gene: TRBJ1-5
d_gene: TRBD1
len: 15
abundance: few

CDR3aa: CASCSTGPRDTEAFF
CDR3nt: TGTGCCAGCTGTTCGACAGGCCCTAGGGACACTGAAGCTTTCTTT
v_gene: TRBV10-3
j_gene: TRBJ1-1
d_gene: -
len: 15
abundance: -

CDR3aa: CASSRTSGGSDEQFF
CDR3nt: TGTGCCAGCAGCCGGACTAGCGGTGGTTCGGATGAGCAGTTCTTC
v_gene: TRBV14
j_gene: TRBJ2-1
d_gene: TRBD2
len: 15
abundance: -

CDR3aa: CSVEWGHGYTF
CDR3nt: TGCAGCGTTGAATGGGGGCATGGCTACACCTTC
v_gene: TRBV29-1
j_gene: TRBJ1-2
d_gene: -
len: 11
abundance: -

CDR3aa: CASSPVNTEAFF
CDR3nt: TGTGCCAGCAGTCCAGTCAACACTGAAGCTTTCTTT
v_gene: TRBV12-3/TRBV12-4
j_gene: TRBJ1-1
d_gene: -
len: 12
abundance: -

CDR3aa: CASSTTPSYEQYF
CDR3nt: TGTGCCAGCAGTACTACCCCCTCCTACGAGCAGTACTTC
v_gene: TRBV12-3/TRBV12-4
j_gene: TRBJ2-7
d_gene: -
len: 13
abundance: -

CDR3aa: CASSQDWGDNYGYTF
CDR3nt: TGTGCCAGCAGCCAAGATTGGGGGGATAACTATGGCTACACCTTC
v_gene: TRBV4-2
j_gene: TRBJ1-2
d_gene: -
len: 15
abundance: -

CDR3aa: CASSNPRAIETQYF
CDR3nt: TGTGCCAGCAGCAACCCGAGGGCCATTGAGACCCAGTACTTC
v_gene: TRBV21-1
j_gene: TRBJ2-5
d_gene: -
len: 14
abundance: -

CDR3aa: CASSLAPAGAMKTQYF
CDR3nt: TGTGCCAGCAGCTTGGCCCCAGCGGGGGCGATGAAAACCCAGTACTTC
v_gene: TRBV5-4
j_gene: TRBJ2-5
d_gene: TRBD2
len: 16
abundance: -

CDR3aa: CAVGVRTSNEKLFF
CDR3nt: TGTGCCGTAGGGGTCAGAACTTCTAATGAAAAACTGTTTTTT
v_gene: TRBV2
j_gene: TRBJ1-4
d_gene: -
len: 14
abundance: -

CDR3aa: CASSPGTSGTYNEQFF
CDR3nt: TGTGCCAGCAGCCCCGGGACTAGCGGCACCTACAATGAGCAGTTCTTC
v_gene: TRBV7-3
j_gene: TRBJ2-1
d_gene: TRBD2
len: 16
abundance: few

CDR3aa: CASSLVYGNTEAFF
CDR3nt: TGTGCCAGCAGCTTAGTGTACGGGAACACTGAAGCTTTCTTT
v_gene: TRBV7-2
j_gene: TRBJ1-1
d_gene: -
len: 14
abundance: -

CDR3aa: CAISDSRGREKLFF
CDR3nt: TGTGCCATCAGTGACTCCAGGGGGCGGGAAAAACTGTTTTTT
v_gene: TRBV10-3
j_gene: TRBJ1-4
d_gene: TRBD1
len: 14
abundance: -

CDR3aa: CASSLGLGTGNYGYTF
CDR3nt: TGTGCCAGCAGCTTAGGATTAGGGACAGGAAACTATGGCTACACCTTC
v_gene: TRBV7-2
j_gene: TRBJ1-2
d_gene: TRBD1
len: 16
abundance: many

CDR3aa: CASTPAGGVFTEAFF
CDR3nt: TGTGCCAGCACTCCCGCCGGGGGAGTATTCACTGAAGCTTTCTTT
v_gene: TRBV6-4
j_gene: TRBJ1-1
d_gene: -
len: 15
abundance: few

CDR3aa: CASGATGIYEQYF
CDR3nt: TGTGCCAGCGGAGCGACAGGGATTTACGAGCAGTACTTC
v_gene: TRBV11-2
j_gene: TRBJ2-7
d_gene: TRBD1
len: 13
abundance: -

CDR3aa: CASSDTTGANTIYF
CDR3nt: TGCGCCAGCAGCGACACGACAGGGGCGAACACCATATATTTT
v_gene: TRBV5-1
j_gene: TRBJ1-3
d_gene: TRBD1
len: 14
abundance: -

CDR3aa: CASSLSSFRGHQPQHF
CDR3nt: TGTGCCAGCAGCTTATCTTCATTCAGGGGCCATCAGCCCCAGCATTTT
v_gene: TRBV7-2
j_gene: TRBJ1-5
d_gene: -
len: 16
abundance: -

CDR3aa: CASSQYSGQGAPSRPLHF
CDR3nt: TGTGCCAGCAGCCAGTACTCGGGACAGGGGGCCCCGAGTCGTCCCCTCCACTTT
v_gene: TRBV9
j_gene: TRBJ1-6
d_gene: TRBD1
len: 18
abundance: once

CDR3aa: CASSLTGATAGYGYTF
CDR3nt: TGTGCCAGCAGCCTTACAGGGGCGACCGCGGGGTATGGCTACACCTTC
v_gene: TRBV7-8
j_gene: TRBJ1-2
d_gene: TRBD1
len: 16
abundance: -

CDR3aa: CASSVDETDYEQYF
CDR3nt: TGTGCCAGCAGCGTAGATGAGACAGACTACGAGCAGTACTTC
v_gene: TRBV9
j_gene: TRBJ2-7
d_gene: -
len: 14
abundance: -

CDR3aa: CATTGTGYNSPLHF
CDR3nt: TGTGCTACCACCGGGACAGGTTATAATTCACCCCTCCACTTT
v_gene: TRBV21-1
j_gene: TRBJ1-6
d_gene: -
len: 14
abundance: -

CDR3aa: CSASDGGRGDTQYF
CDR3nt: TGCAGTGCTAGTGATGGCGGAAGGGGAGATACGCAGTATTTT
v_gene: TRBV20-1
j_gene: TRBJ2-3
d_gene: -
len: 14
abundance: -

CDR3aa: CASSPGVFGYEQYF
CDR3nt: TGCGCCAGCAGCCCAGGGGTATTCGGCTACGAGCAGTACTTC
v_gene: TRBV5-1
j_gene: TRBJ2-7
d_gene: -
len: 14
abundance: -

CDR3aa: CASSLAAGATEAFF
CDR3nt: TGTGCCAGCAGCTTAGCGGCGGGGGCCACTGAAGCTTTCTTT
v_gene: TRBV7-9
j_gene: TRBJ1-1
d_gene: -
len: 14
abundance: -

CDR3aa: CASSGTGEQFF
CDR3nt: TGTGCCAGCAGCGGGACAGGTGAGCAGTTCTTC
v_gene: TRBV12-3/TRBV12-4
j_gene: TRBJ2-1
d_gene: TRBD1
len: 11
abundance: -

CDR3aa: CASSLLRANTEAFF
CDR3nt: TGTGCCAGCAGCTTATTGCGGGCCAACACTGAAGCTTTCTTT
v_gene: TRBV7-9
j_gene: TRBJ1-1
d_gene: -
len: 14
abundance: once

CDR3aa: CASSLGGRTNNEQFF
CDR3nt: TGTGCCAGCAGCTTAGGCGGGAGAACCAACAATGAGCAGTTCTTC
v_gene: TRBV7-2
j_gene: TRBJ2-1
d_gene: TRBD2
len: 15
abundance: -

CDR3aa: CASSQDLNRDNYGYTF
CDR3nt: TGCGCCAGCAGCCAAGATCTAAACAGGGACAACTATGGCTACACCTTC
v_gene: TRBV4-3
j_gene: TRBJ1-2
d_gene: -
len: 16
abundance: -